What follows is one T cell receptor beta chain and its context. Living in about two dozen US areas, the participants were between roughly 18 and 95 years of age. V shed 2 bases and J shed 3 bases, with 7 bases lying between them. This CDR3 spans 13 amino acids. Per the germline V gene, CDR1 is LNHDA and CDR2 is SQIVND (reference sequence). This entry comes from a study of blood T cell repertoires in COVID-19. Study processing details: Cell counts per sample came from amplifying reference gene primers. Sequenced by immunoSEQ multiplex PCR; TCRdb stores in-frame clones only, minus some. That table gives V, J and clone size, and the DNA gave D and trimming. The repertoire includes 250,000 to 300,000 clones, about 86% of them detected once, and approximately 4.3% sits in the top ten.

The sequenced sample was PBMCs or T cells enriched from blood (not recorded which). This receptor was obtained from a man aged 25-45 years with acute COVID-19. This rearrangement joins TRBV19 to TRBJ2-5; perhaps TRBD1 as D (5 bases). CDR3 nucleotide sequence: TGTGCCAGTAGTATATCCAGGGAAGAGACCCAGTACTTC. Translation gives CASSISREETQYF.